The next 24 T cell receptor beta chains were all read from a single sample in a study of blood T cell repertoires in COVID-19. Clones were sequenced by immunoSEQ multiplex PCR, and TCRdb holds only the in-frame ones, with some missing. The data hold approximately 300,000 clones, with about four fifths observed a single time. The sequenced sample was peripheral blood. These receptors were obtained from a woman aged 50 to 65 with acute or convalescent COVID-19.

J is TRBJ1-4 and V is TRBV10-3, with D possibly TRBD1 on 6 matching bases. The germline V and J ends were trimmed by 4 bases and 13 bases, with 19 bases remaining between them. Germline V gives CDR1 ENHRY, CDR2 SYGVKD. This CDR3 has 14 amino acids. The CDR3 is CAISVNRDPEGLFF. The CDR3 DNA reads TGTGCCATCAGTGTTAACAGGGACCCCGAGGGACTGTTTTTT.

The chain couples TRBV3-1 (or the pseudogene TRBV3-2) to TRBJ2-2; 9 positions match TRBD2. The CDR3 consists of 15 residues. Germline trimming cut 6 bases from V and 1 base from J; bases unmatched to any gene: 3. In germline, CDR1 is LGHDT, CDR2 YNNKEL (reference sequence). The DNA for the CDR3 is TGTGCCAGCAGAAAAGCGGGGGGGAACACCGGGGAGCTGTTTTTT. Protein: CASRKAGGNTGELFF.

The chain recombines TRBV19 with TRBJ2-7; D perhaps matches TRBD2 (5 bases). Trimming cost V 1 base and J 6 bases, with 19 bases left between them. CDR3 length equals 16 residues. Germline V gene lookup returns CDR1 LNHDA and CDR2 SQIVND (reference sequence). The CDR3 reads CASSIGQVEGRGEQYV. Written as DNA, the CDR3 is TGTGCCAGTAGTATAGGGCAGGTCGAAGGTCGGGGCGAGCAGTACGTC.

The table lists this clone with a count of one. This chain links TRBV6-5 with TRBJ1-1; D is uncertain. V lost 6 bases to trimming and J lost 5 bases, with 16 bases between them. The CDR3 runs to 14 residues. Per germline, CDR1 MNHEY and CDR2 SVGAGI. The CDR3 region has the DNA TGTGCCAGCAGCTCGAACTCGGAGGGTACTGAAGCTTTCTTT. It codes for CASSSNSEGTEAFF.

The V call is TRBV7-3, the J call TRBJ2-1, with 7 bases matching TRBD2. Trimming removed 7 bases from V and 15 bases from J; junction bases left unmatched: 12. Germline CDR1 and CDR2: SGHTA and FQGTGA. This CDR3 has 12 amino acids. The CDR3 DNA sequence: TGTGCCAGCACCCTCGGGGGGATTGGACTGTTCTTC. Translated, it gives CASTLGGIGLFF.

This chain joins TRBV24-1 and TRBJ2-2; 7 nucleotides line up with TRBD1. Germline CDR1 KGHDR, CDR2 SFDVKD. The length of the CDR3 is 14 residues. With 3 bases clipped from V and 6 bases from J, the junction kept 3 bases outside the gene matches. The CDR3 sequence: CATSDPTGAGELFF. The CDR3 DNA reads as TGTGCCACCAGTGATCCCACAGGGGCCGGGGAGCTGTTTTTT.

With respect to this clone: The sample holds other DNA sequences that translate to the same CDR3. CDR3 in amino acids: CASSVGGQETQYF. CDR3 coding DNA: TGTGCCAGCAGCGTAGGCGGACAAGAGACCCAGTACTTC. The genes are TRBV9 and TRBJ2-5; no clear D. Germline loops: CDR1 SGDLS, CDR2 YYNGEE. CDR3 size: 13 residues. Trimming left V 0 bases short and J 2 bases short, with 5 bases between.

Only one count was recorded for this clone. V is TRBV5-1 and J is TRBJ2-5; 7 nucleotides agree with TRBD2. V was clipped by 1 base and J by 4 bases; unmatched bases: 4. CDR1 is SGHRS, CDR2 YFSETQ, per germline. The CDR3 has 14 amino acids. CDR3 region: CASSLSGGGETQYF. DNA of the CDR3: TGCGCCAGCAGCTTGTCGGGGGGTGGAGAGACCCAGTACTTC.

This CDR3 reads CASSPGLARSKDTQYF. The CDR3 DNA follows: TGTGCCAGCAGTCCGGGACTAGCGAGATCTAAAGATACGCAGTATTTT. J is TRBJ2-3 and V is TRBV28, with 10 positions matching TRBD2. CDR3 length: 16 amino acids. From germline, CDR1 is MDHEN and CDR2 SYDVKM. With V trimmed by 5 bases and J by 5 bases, 10 bases remained unmatched.

The genes are TRBV5-6 and TRBJ1-5; 8 positions agree with TRBD1. Unmatched junction bases numbered 3, after V lost 6 bases and J lost 1 base. The CDR3 length is 14 residues. The germline gives CDR1 SGHDT, CDR2 YYEEEE. The DNA of the CDR3 is TGTGCCAGCACACGGACAGGGAGCAATCAGCCCCAGCATTTT. Its protein product is CASTRTGSNQPQHF.

The J gene is TRBJ1-4, the V gene TRBV2; 7 bases match TRBD1. After removal of 8 bases from V and 8 bases from J, the junction contained 11 bases not matched to a gene. Germline V gene sequence: CDR1 SNHLY, CDR2 FYNNEI. This CDR3 contains 14 residues. For the CDR3, the DNA is TGTGCCAGCCGGGTCGGGACAGAGGAGGAAAAACTGTTTTTT. Its translation is CASRVGTEEEKLFF.

The rearrangement joins TRBV10-3 to TRBJ1-2, with unresolved D. The CDR3 is made up of 14 amino acids. The germline CDR1 and CDR2 sequences are ENHRY and SYGVKD. Trimming left V 0 bases short and J 5 bases short, with 10 bases between. CDR3 sequence (DNA): TGTGCCATCAGTGAGTCGGGCAGGAGGTATGGCTACACCTTC. It is translated as CAISESGRRYGYTF.

The chain links TRBV10-2 to TRBJ2-7; 8 bases map to TRBD2. The V and J ends lost 6 bases and 2 bases, in that order; junction bases with no gene match: 3. This CDR3 comprises 13 residues. The germline V gene encodes CDR1 WSHSY and CDR2 SAAADI. The CDR3 here is CASRPGLAYEQYF. CDR3 coding DNA: TGCGCCAGCAGACCGGGACTAGCCTACGAGCAGTACTTC.

The chain uses TRBV19 and TRBJ1-3; D uncertain. Germline V gene sequence: CDR1 LNHDA, CDR2 SQIVND (reference sequence). The CDR3 totals 16 residues. Trimming stripped 6 bases from V and 0 bases from J, with 15 bases between. CDR3 amino acids: CASRRTRGSSGNTIYF. CDR3 coding DNA: TGTGCCAGTAGGCGGACTCGGGGTTCCTCTGGAAACACCATATATTTT.

This clone has more than one count but fewer than ten. The V call is TRBV24-1, the J call TRBJ2-7, with 7 bases matching TRBD2. The CDR3 runs 18 residues. Germline CDR1 and CDR2: KGHDR and SFDVKD. With V trimmed by 4 bases and J by 5 bases, 19 bases remained unmatched. The CDR3 DNA reads as TGTGCCACCAGTGACCAACCATCCCCTCGCGGGAGAAGTGACGAGCAGTACTTC. As protein: CATSDQPSPRGRSDEQYF.

The chain is built from TRBV9 and TRBJ1-4; D may be TRBD1 (6 bases). The CDR3 sequence is 14 residues long. Germline assignment: CDR1 SGDLS and CDR2 YYNGEE. Trimming took 3 bases from V and 8 from J, leaving 14 bases between them. The CDR3 loop is CASSASGAWEKLFF. The CDR3 DNA is TGTGCCAGCAGCGCCTCAGGGGCTTGGGAAAAACTGTTTTTT.

This clone was seen a few times. The chain recombines TRBV9 with TRBJ2-7, with TRBD2 matching over 9 bases. Germline V CDR1 and CDR2: SGDLS, YYNGEE. CDR3 length equals 14 residues. The V gene end was trimmed by 4 bases and the J gene end by 6 bases; junction bases not matched to a gene: 8. CDR3 nucleotides: TGTGCCAGCAGCTCCCGGGCTAGCGGGATCGAGCAGTACTTC. It yields the protein CASSSRASGIEQYF. The whole variable domain, filled in from reference TRBV9 and TRBJ2-7, reads DSGVTQTPKHLITATGQRVTLRCSPRSGDLSVYWYQQSLDQGLQFLIQYYNGEERAKGNILERFSAQQFPDLHSELNLSSLELGDSALYFCASSSRASGIEQYFGPGTRLTVT.

This chain connects TRBV2 to TRBJ1-2, with TRBD1 matching over 8 bases. This CDR3 is 13 amino acids long. Germline CDR1 is SNHLY and CDR2 is FYNNEI. V dropped 3 bases and J dropped 5; count of bases not matched to a gene: 2. The CDR3 DNA follows: TGTGCCAGCAGTGAGAGACAGGGGTATGGCTACACCTTC. It specifies CASSERQGYGYTF. The entire variable domain, with the rest obtained from reference TRBV2 and TRBJ1-2, is as follows: EPEVTQTPSHQVTQMGQEVILRCVPISNHLYFYWYRQILGQKVEFLVSFYNNEISEKSEIFDDQFSVERPDGSNFTLKIRSTKLEDSAMYFCASSERQGYGYTFGSGTRLTVV.

This clone is a singleton in its sample. This chain joins TRBV30 and TRBJ2-3, with TRBD2 matching over 7 bases. With 3 bases clipped from V and 4 bases from J, the junction kept 4 bases outside the gene matches. CDR1 GTSNPN and CDR2 SVGIG come from the germline V gene (reference sequence). The CDR3 has 13 residues. CDR3 bases: TGTGCCTGGAGCGCGGGGGTCCCAGATACGCAGTATTTT. It yields the protein CAWSAGVPDTQYF.

The J gene is TRBJ1-2, the V gene TRBV12-3 or TRBV12-4; 7 nucleotides match TRBD1. There are 13 residues in the CDR3. V trimming: 3 bases; J trimming: 5 bases; junction bases outside the gene matches: 3. This CDR3 reads CASSFEQGYGYTF. CDR3 DNA sequence: TGTGCCAGCAGTTTTGAACAGGGGTATGGCTACACCTTC.

V gene TRBV4-1 combines with J gene TRBJ2-1; 12 bases line up with TRBD1. Unmatched junction bases numbered 3, after V lost 4 bases and J lost 5 bases. The CDR3 is 15 amino acids. Germline CDR1 reads MGHRA; CDR2 reads YSYEKL. This CDR3 is CASSRGQGADNEQFF. CDR3 nucleotide sequence: TGCGCCAGCAGCCGGGGACAGGGGGCGGACAATGAGCAGTTCTTC.

There are a few counts of this clone. The rearrangement links TRBV12-5 to TRBJ2-1, with a tentative D call TRBD2 (5 bases). There are 17 residues in the CDR3. Germline V gene lookup returns CDR1 LGHNT and CDR2 FRNRAP. V lost 0 bases and J lost 0, with 12 bases in between. CDR3 sequence: CASGLVLASSSYNEQFF. CDR3 in DNA: TGTGCTAGTGGTTTGGTTCTAGCCTCGAGCTCCTACAATGAGCAGTTCTTC.

The V and J genes are TRBV18 and TRBJ2-4, with a possible D match to TRBD2 (6 bases). This CDR3 is 13 amino acids long. The V end lost 8 bases, the J end lost 8 bases, and 16 bases lay between the germline ends. The germline V gene encodes CDR1 KGHSH and CDR2 LQKENI. CDR3 loop: CASTTGLFDIQYF. As DNA, the CDR3 is TGTGCCAGCACTACGGGACTCTTTGACATTCAGTACTTC.

The CDR3 DNA is TGTGCCAGCAGAAGGGGGACTAGCTTCAATGAGCAGTTCTTC. Protein product: CASRRGTSFNEQFF. The V gene is TRBV6-5, the J gene TRBJ2-1, with TRBD2 matching 9 bases. The CDR3 is made up of 14 amino acids. Germline loops: CDR1 MNHEY, CDR2 SVGAGI. With V trimmed by 6 bases and J by 6 bases, 6 bases remained unmatched.